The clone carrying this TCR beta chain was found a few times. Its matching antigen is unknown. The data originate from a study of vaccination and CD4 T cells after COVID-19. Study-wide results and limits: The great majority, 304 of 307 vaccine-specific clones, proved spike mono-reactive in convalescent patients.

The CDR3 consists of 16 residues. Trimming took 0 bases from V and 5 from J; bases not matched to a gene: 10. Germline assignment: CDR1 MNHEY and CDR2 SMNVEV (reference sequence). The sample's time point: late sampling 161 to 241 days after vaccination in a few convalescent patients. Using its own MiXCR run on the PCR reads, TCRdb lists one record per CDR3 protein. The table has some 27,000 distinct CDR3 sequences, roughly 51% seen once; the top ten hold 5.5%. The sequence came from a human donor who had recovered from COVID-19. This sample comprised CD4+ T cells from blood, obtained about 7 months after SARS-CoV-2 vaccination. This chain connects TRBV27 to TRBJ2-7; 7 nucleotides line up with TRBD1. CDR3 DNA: TGTGCCAGCAGTTTATCGATCACAGGGGTAAGCAACGAGCAGTACTTC. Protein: CASSLSITGVSNEQYF.